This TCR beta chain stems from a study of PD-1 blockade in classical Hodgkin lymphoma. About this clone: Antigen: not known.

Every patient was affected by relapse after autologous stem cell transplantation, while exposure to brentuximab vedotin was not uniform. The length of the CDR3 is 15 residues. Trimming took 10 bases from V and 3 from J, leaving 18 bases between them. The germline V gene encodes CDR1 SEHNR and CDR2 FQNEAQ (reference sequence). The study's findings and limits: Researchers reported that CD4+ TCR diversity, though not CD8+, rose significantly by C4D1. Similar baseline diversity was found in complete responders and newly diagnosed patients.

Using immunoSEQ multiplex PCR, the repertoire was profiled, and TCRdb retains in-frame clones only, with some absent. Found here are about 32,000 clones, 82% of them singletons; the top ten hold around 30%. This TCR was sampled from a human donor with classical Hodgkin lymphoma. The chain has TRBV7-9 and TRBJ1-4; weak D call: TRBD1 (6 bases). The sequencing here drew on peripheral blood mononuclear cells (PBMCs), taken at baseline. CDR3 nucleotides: TGTGCCACCTCCGGAGGGGGATCGTCTAATGAAAAACTGTTTTTT. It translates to CATSGGGSSNEKLFF.